The 24 T cell receptor beta chains below all came from one sample that was sequenced in a study of identical twins. MiXCR, run by TCRdb on the 5' RACE reads, gives a single entry per CDR3 protein. The table has about 280,000 distinct CDR3 sequences, 8% to 9% seen once. These sequences were also reported in another study, on yellow fever vaccine responses in identical twins.

Sequencing was performed on memory (CD45RO+) T cells sorted from blood. The source of these receptors is a woman in her late teens or twenties in good health.

This clonotype was seen only a few times. In DNA, the CDR3 is TGCAGTGCTAGTCCCCCTAAAACAGATACGCAGTATTTT. Its protein product is CSASPPKTDTQYF. The chain couples TRBV20-1 to TRBJ2-3; D unclear. The CDR3 has 13 amino acids. Per the germline V gene, CDR1 is DFQATT and CDR2 is SNEGSKA (reference sequence). V was shortened by 3 bases and J by 3 bases, with 10 bases between the two germline ends.

This clonotype was seen at least ten times. In DNA form, the CDR3 reads TGCGCCAGCAGCGTCGACAGGGACCACAGGACCGGGGAGCTGTTTTTT. It is translated as CASSVDRDHRTGELFF. The chain is built from TRBV5-1 and TRBJ2-2; TRBD1 aligns across 7 bases. The J segment lost 5 bases and the V segment lost 4 bases, leaving 11 bases of the junction unmatched. The germline V gene encodes CDR1 SGHRS and CDR2 YFSETQ. The CDR3 has 16 residues.

V is TRBV6-5 and J is TRBJ2-1; 10 bases line up with TRBD2. V gave up 3 bases and J gave up 0 bases; unmatched junction bases: 8. The CDR3 is made up of 18 amino acids. The V gene's germline CDR1 is MNHEY and CDR2 SVGAGI. CDR3 protein: CASSYVGTSVSSYNEQFF. The CDR3 coding sequence is TGTGCCAGCAGTTATGTCGGGACTAGCGTTAGCTCCTACAATGAGCAGTTCTTC.

This clonotype was found a few times. The rearrangement joins TRBV6-1 to TRBJ2-7; 11 nucleotides agree with TRBD2. Germline V CDR1 and CDR2: MNHNS, SASEGT. The CDR3 contains 15 residues. V gave up 2 bases and J gave up 2 bases; unmatched junction bases: 2. The CDR3 DNA follows: TGTGCCAGCAGTGAACTAGCGGGGGGCCCCTACGAGCAGTACGTC. It translates to CASSELAGGPYEQYV.

The J gene is TRBJ2-7, the V gene TRBV7-6, with 9 bases lining up with TRBD1. Trimming cost V 5 bases and J 0 bases; bases outside gene matches: 14. Germline V gene lookup returns CDR1 SGHVS and CDR2 FNYEAQ. The CDR3 covers 18 residues. CDR3 residues: CASSRQGVPGVISYEQYF. The CDR3 DNA reads as TGTGCCAGCAGCCGACAGGGGGTCCCAGGAGTTATCTCCTACGAGCAGTACTTC.

The chain recombines TRBV24-1 with TRBJ2-1, with TRBD2 matching 7 bases. Germline CDR1 reads KGHDR; CDR2 reads SFDVKD. V shed 4 bases, J shed 9 bases, and the junction held 8 bases outside the gene matches. The CDR3 has 14 residues. DNA for the CDR3: TGTGCCACCAGTGACCGCGCGGGAGAAGTTGAGCAGTTCTTC. This translates into CATSDRAGEVEQFF.

Only a few counts were recorded for this clonotype. The chain links TRBV5-4 to TRBJ1-2; D gene unclear. This CDR3 is built from 13 residues. Trimming stripped 0 bases from V and 3 bases from J, with 6 bases between. The germline CDR1 and CDR2 sequences are SGHNT and YYREEE (reference sequence). This CDR3 reads CASSLDGHYGYTF. The CDR3 DNA reads TGTGCCAGCAGCTTGGACGGGCACTATGGCTACACCTTC.

The chain uses TRBV6-5 and TRBJ1-4; D unclear. The CDR3 consists of 15 residues. The V gene lost 4 bases and the J gene lost 5 bases, with 14 bases spanning the gap. CDR1 MNHEY and CDR2 SVGAGI come from the germline V gene. In nucleotides, the CDR3 is TGTGCCAGCAGTTTCACGACCGCGGGGAATGAAAAACTGTTTTTT. Its translation: CASSFTTAGNEKLFF.

This clonotype was detected many times. The V and J genes are TRBV6-1 and TRBJ1-2; TRBD1 aligns across 9 bases. Germline V gene sequence: CDR1 MNHNS, CDR2 SASEGT. With 7 bases clipped from V and 4 bases from J, the junction kept 4 bases outside the gene matches. The CDR3 is made up of 13 amino acids. CDR3 bases: TGTGCCAGCACCTCGGGACAGGGCTATGGCTACACCTTC. Encoded protein: CASTSGQGYGYTF.

The chain couples TRBV7-9 to TRBJ1-2; perhaps TRBD1 as D (6 bases). CDR1 is SEHNR and CDR2 is FQNEAQ in the germline V gene (reference sequence). The CDR3 runs 15 residues. V lost 1 base, J lost 8 bases, and 17 bases lay in between. In DNA, the CDR3 is TGTGCCAGCAGCTTAGAGCTACGACAGGACGGAGGCTACACCTTC. Residues: CASSLELRQDGGYTF.

This clonotype showed up many times. The chain links TRBV5-1 to TRBJ2-7, with D possibly being TRBD2 (5 bases). The V and J ends lost 4 bases and 3 bases respectively, with 26 bases between them. Germline lookup yields CDR1 SGHRS and CDR2 YFSETQ. This CDR3 has 18 amino acids. CDR3 in amino acids: CASSPSEKRWGRYYEQYF. For the CDR3, the DNA is TGCGCCAGCAGCCCGTCCGAAAAGCGGTGGGGTCGTTACTACGAGCAGTACTTC.

The V gene is TRBV10-1, the J gene TRBJ2-2, with D perhaps matching TRBD1 (5 bases). Germline CDR1 reads WNHNN; CDR2 reads SYGVQD (reference sequence). The CDR3 has 14 amino acids. Trimming removed 4 bases from V and 4 bases from J, with 10 bases in between. CDR3 loop: CASSARVPTGELFF. The CDR3 nucleotides are TGCGCCAGCAGTGCCAGGGTACCCACCGGGGAGCTGTTTTTT.

V gene TRBV28 combines with J gene TRBJ2-7; the D gene is possibly TRBD2 (5 bases). Germline V gene sequence: CDR1 MDHEN, CDR2 SYDVKM. The CDR3 runs to 15 residues. The ends were cut back, 5 bases at V and 0 bases at J, with 14 bases in the middle. The CDR3 region has the DNA TGTGCCAGCAGTCCCCGGGGTGCCAGCTCCTACGAGCAGTACTTC. Residues: CASSPRGASSYEQYF.

This clonotype was seen many times. The chain combines TRBV11-2 with TRBJ1-5; 7 bases fit TRBD1. Germline loops: CDR1 SGHAT, CDR2 FQNNGV. V lost 5 bases and J lost 0; bases outside the gene matches: 7. The CDR3 is 16 residues long. CDR3 DNA: TGTGCCAGCAGCCGATTAACAGGGGTTAGCAATCAGCCCCAGCATTTT. Translating gives CASSRLTGVSNQPQHF.

The table lists this clonotype with a few counts. This rearrangement joins TRBV5-1 to TRBJ2-5; D unclear. The CDR3 is 13 residues long. Trimming removed 3 bases from V and 4 bases from J, with 10 bases in between. Germline V gene data show CDR1 as SGHRS and CDR2 as YFSETQ. The CDR3: CASSSNPRETQYF. The CDR3 DNA follows: TGCGCCAGCAGCTCCAATCCGAGAGAGACCCAGTACTTC.

This clonotype was seen a few times. The V gene is TRBV2, the J gene TRBJ1-6; 7 nucleotides match TRBD1. The J segment lost 5 bases and the V segment lost 9 bases, leaving 7 bases of the junction unmatched. In germline, CDR1 is SNHLY, CDR2 FYNNEI. CDR3 length equals 14 residues. DNA of the CDR3: TGTGCCAGTCAAACCGGGACAGATAATTCACCCCTCCACTTT. This encodes CASQTGTDNSPLHF.

CDR3 in DNA: TGTGCCAGCAGTGAAAGCAGGGAATACGAGCAGTACGTC. This translates into CASSESREYEQYV. This rearrangement joins TRBV2 to TRBJ2-7; D perhaps matches TRBD1 (5 bases). This CDR3 comprises 13 residues. The germline V and J ends were trimmed by 2 bases and 4 bases, with 9 bases remaining between them. Germline CDR1 is SNHLY and CDR2 is FYNNEI.

In its sample, this clonotype was seen many times. The chain has TRBV15 and TRBJ2-1; the match to TRBD2 covers 7 bases. Germline V lookup: CDR1 LNHNV, CDR2 YYDKDF (reference sequence). The J segment lost 2 bases and the V segment lost 1 base, leaving 5 bases of the junction unmatched. The CDR3 spans 16 residues. The CDR3 loop reads CATSRGGGGTYNEQFF. CDR3 nucleotides: TGTGCCACCAGCAGAGGCGGGGGAGGGACCTACAATGAGCAGTTCTTC.

The sample holds a few counts of this clonotype. V gene TRBV3-1 combines with J gene TRBJ2-1; a weak D match, TRBD1 (5 bases). The CDR3 is made up of 16 amino acids. With 0 bases removed from V and 2 bases from J, the gap between germline ends came to 11 bases. Germline V CDR1 and CDR2: LGHDT, YNNKEL (reference sequence). The CDR3 sequence: CASSQDLTVPYNEQFF. The CDR3, as DNA: TGTGCCAGCAGCCAAGATTTGACAGTCCCCTACAATGAGCAGTTCTTC.

In its sample, this clonotype was seen many times. The V gene is TRBV6-2 or TRBV6-3, the J gene TRBJ2-7; tentative D call: TRBD2 (5 bases). V was cut by 4 bases and J by 6 bases, with 13 bases left in between. The CDR3 consists of 13 residues. Germline CDR1 reads MNHEY; CDR2 reads SVGEGT. The CDR3 reads CASSLSDLPEQYF. CDR3 nucleotide sequence: TGTGCCAGCAGTTTGTCGGACTTGCCCGAGCAGTACTTC.

This clonotype was seen a few times. V and J are TRBV20-1 and TRBJ2-4, with D perhaps TRBD2 (6 bases). Looked up from germline, CDR1 is DFQATT and CDR2 is SNEGSKA (reference sequence). V was clipped by 2 bases and J by 5 bases, with 19 bases between them. The CDR3 runs 16 residues. The DNA of the CDR3 is TGCAGTGCTAGAAAATTTGTGGGCGGAGGGGAAAACATTCAGTACTTC. Encoded protein: CSARKFVGGGENIQYF.

This clonotype was seen many times. The rearrangement joins TRBV5-1 to TRBJ2-7; tentatively, D is TRBD1 or TRBD2 (5 bases each). This CDR3 has 14 amino acids. CDR1 and CDR2 from the germline V gene are SGHRS and YFSETQ. Trimming cost V 4 bases and J 0 bases, with 11 bases left between them. CDR3 sequence reads: CASSLGTHSYEQYF. Written as DNA, the CDR3 is TGCGCCAGCAGCCTTGGGACCCACTCCTACGAGCAGTACTTC. Full variable domain (missing parts from reference TRBV5-1 and TRBJ2-7): KAGVTQTPRYLIKTRGQQVTLSCSPISGHRSVSWYQQTPGQGLQFLFEYFSETQRNKGNFPGRFSGRQFSNSRSEMNVSTLELGDSALYLCASSLGTHSYEQYFGPGTRLTVT.

This clonotype was observed a handful of times. This sequence joins TRBV4-1 and TRBJ2-3; a weak D match, TRBD2 (5 bases). The germline V gene encodes CDR1 MGHRA and CDR2 YSYEKL. Trimming cost V 4 bases and J 0 bases, with 8 bases left between them. This CDR3 spans 14 amino acids. CDR3 sequence (DNA): TGCGCCAGCAGCCCTAGCCCGAGCACAGATACGCAGTATTTT. Its protein is CASSPSPSTDTQYF.

This clonotype was picked up many times. V gene TRBV12-3 or TRBV12-4 combines with J gene TRBJ1-1; TRBD1 might be the D (6 bases). The CDR3 covers 12 residues. V gave up 5 bases and J gave up 7 bases, with 11 bases separating them. CDR3 region: CASSLQGIEAFF. CDR3 DNA sequence: TGTGCCAGCAGTCTGCAGGGGATTGAAGCTTTCTTT.